A single sample is the source of the 18 T cell receptor beta chains below, sequenced in a study of shared clonotypes between healthy human individuals. TCRdb's copy holds only in-frame clones and misses some; the assay was immunoSEQ multiplex PCR. The sample includes more than 1,200,000 clones, approximately 98.5% seen only once; the top ten take 0.3% to 0.45%. Material: naive CD4+ T cells sorted from blood. The subset: CD45RA+ positively selected. The receptors come from a man aged 30 to 39 in good health.

This CDR3 reads CASSSVGQFF. The DNA for the CDR3 is TGTGCCAGCAGTTCGGTCGGGCAGTTCTTC. The chain recombines TRBV28 with TRBJ2-1; D remains ambiguous. There are 10 residues in the CDR3. V gave up 4 bases and J gave up 12 bases, with 7 bases separating them. Germline-derived CDR1 and CDR2 are MDHEN and SYDVKM.

The chain combines TRBV19 with TRBJ2-3; TRBD2 might be the D (5 bases). CDR3 length: 14 residues. V lost 3 bases and J 6 bases, leaving 13 bases between the germline ends. Per germline, CDR1 LNHDA and CDR2 SQIVND (reference sequence). The CDR3 DNA follows: TGTGCCAGTAGTATTTCCGGACTTCGCGATACGCAGTATTTT. It yields the protein CASSISGLRDTQYF.

This clone has just one count. The V call is TRBV9, the J call TRBJ2-3; 7 bases agree with TRBD2. The CDR3 is 18 residues long. In germline, CDR1 is SGDLS, CDR2 YYNGEE. The V and J ends lost 3 bases and 1 base, in that order; junction bases with no gene match: 14. The CDR3 loop reads CASSDNPPSGIGTDTQYF. The CDR3 bases are TGTGCCAGCAGCGATAACCCTCCCAGCGGGATTGGCACAGATACGCAGTATTTT. Using reference TRBV9 and TRBJ2-3 for the parts outside the CDR3, the full variable domain is DSGVTQTPKHLITATGQRVTLRCSPRSGDLSVYWYQQSLDQGLQFLIQYYNGEERAKGNILERFSAQQFPDLHSELNLSSLELGDSALYFCASSDNPPSGIGTDTQYFGPGTRLTVL.

The chain is built from TRBV11-2 and TRBJ1-1; 8 bases agree with TRBD1. Per the germline V gene, CDR1 is SGHAT and CDR2 is FQNNGV. The CDR3 runs to 15 residues. Trimming took 7 bases from V and 1 from J; bases not matched to a gene: 8. CDR3 sequence (DNA): TGTGCCAGCACCCGGCTGCAGGGGGCGAACACTGAAGCTTTCTTT. Translation gives CASTRLQGANTEAFF.

As regards this clone: Other nucleotide sequences from this sample produce the same CDR3. The chain combines TRBV7-9 with TRBJ2-7; D perhaps matches TRBD1 (5 bases). The CDR3 spans 12 residues. Germline CDR1 and CDR2: SEHNR and FQNEAQ (reference sequence). Trimming stripped 5 bases from V and 3 bases from J, with 8 bases between. The CDR3 is CASSLTDYEQYF. Here the CDR3 DNA reads TGTGCCAGCAGCCTGACAGACTACGAGCAGTACTTC.

This clone was counted once. The V and J genes are TRBV5-5 and TRBJ2-7; D is unclear. The CDR3 runs 15 residues. Trimming removed 1 base at V and 5 bases at J, with 16 bases between. CDR1 SGHKS and CDR2 YYEKEE come from the germline V gene (reference sequence). The CDR3 spells CASSLLAPVTHEQYF. In DNA form, the CDR3 reads TGTGCCAGCAGCTTGTTGGCGCCGGTTACGCACGAGCAGTACTTC.

This chain connects TRBV11-2 to TRBJ2-1; 8 bases line up with TRBD2. The germline V gene has CDR1 SGHAT and CDR2 FQNNGV. This CDR3 is 15 amino acids long. V dropped 5 bases and J dropped 5; count of bases not matched to a gene: 8. The CDR3 DNA is TGTGCCAGCAGCATACGGGAGGGCCGTAACAATGAGCAGTTCTTC. Protein sequence: CASSIREGRNNEQFF.

This sequence joins TRBV4-1 and TRBJ2-3; 8 bases are shared with TRBD1. Losses at the gene ends were 0 bases for V and 5 bases for J; bases not matched to a gene: 7. This CDR3 spans 16 amino acids. From germline, CDR1 is MGHRA and CDR2 YSYEKL. The CDR3: CASSQDRGTGEDTQYF. The CDR3 DNA reads as TGCGCCAGCAGCCAAGATCGTGGGACAGGAGAAGATACGCAGTATTTT.

This clone was seen a single time. The chain joins TRBV20-1 to TRBJ2-1; a possible D gene is TRBD1 (5 bases). Germline loops: CDR1 DFQATT, CDR2 SNEGSKA (reference sequence). The CDR3 has 11 amino acids. V lost 4 bases and J lost 4, with 5 bases in between. CDR3 bases: TGCAGTGCTACAGGGTACAATGAGCAGTTCTTC. It specifies CSATGYNEQFF.

This chain joins TRBV25-1 and TRBJ2-5, with 9 bases fitting TRBD2. The germline CDR1 and CDR2 sequences are MGHDK and SYGVNS. This CDR3 region has 14 residues. Losses at the gene ends were 2 bases for V and 5 bases for J; bases not matched to a gene: 3. The CDR3 loop reads CASSEGGRGETQYF. DNA for the CDR3: TGTGCCAGCAGTGAAGGCGGGAGGGGGGAGACCCAGTACTTC.

CDR3 in amino acids: CASSLAAGEAFF. CDR3 in DNA: TGTGCCAGCAGTTTGGCGGCAGGTGAAGCTTTCTTT. The chain carries TRBV6-6 and TRBJ1-1; D is undetermined. V was trimmed by 4 bases and J by 7 bases, leaving 10 bases between them. There are 12 residues in the CDR3. Germline V CDR1 and CDR2: MNHNY, SVGAGI (reference sequence).

V and J are TRBV2 and TRBJ2-6; D remains ambiguous. The CDR3 length is 15 residues. Germline lookup yields CDR1 SNHLY and CDR2 FYNNEI. Trimming removed 4 bases at V and 0 bases at J, with 7 bases between. CDR3 nucleotides: TGTGCCAGCAGTGCTTTCGTCTCTGGGGCCAACGTCCTGACTTTC. It encodes CASSAFVSGANVLTF.

The gene calls are TRBV7-8 and TRBJ2-7, with D perhaps TRBD1 or TRBD2 (7 bases each). The length of the CDR3 is 17 residues. V was trimmed by 5 bases and J by 0 bases, leaving 20 bases between them. Germline CDR1 is SGHVS and CDR2 is FQNEAQ. This CDR3 reads CASSPDRASGHSYEQYF. In DNA, the CDR3 is TGTGCCAGCAGCCCAGACAGGGCTAGCGGCCACTCCTACGAGCAGTACTTC.

The chain has TRBV7-9 and TRBJ2-7; 10 bases fit TRBD1. V trimming: 5 bases; J trimming: 4 bases; junction bases outside the gene matches: 5. This CDR3 region has 14 residues. The germline V gene has CDR1 SEHNR and CDR2 FQNEAQ (reference sequence). The DNA for the CDR3 is TGTGCCAGCAGCCAACGGACAGGGGGATACGAGCAGTACTTC. It encodes CASSQRTGGYEQYF.

V and J are TRBV29-1 and TRBJ2-5, with D hard to call. The CDR3 contains 12 residues. V shed 2 bases and J shed 5 bases, with 9 bases lying between them. Looked up from germline, CDR1 is SQVTM and CDR2 is ANQGSEA. In DNA, the CDR3 is TGCAGCGTTGAACCGATGAGGGAGACCCAGTACTTC. Translating gives CSVEPMRETQYF.

The chain links TRBV7-9 to TRBJ1-4; 7 positions match TRBD1. CDR1 and CDR2 (germline): SEHNR, FQNEAQ (reference sequence). The CDR3 has 14 amino acids. V lost 1 base and J lost 8; bases outside the gene matches: 4. CDR3 DNA sequence: TGTGCCAGCAGCTTAGGAGGGGGCGCGGAAAAACTGTTTTTT. Its protein is CASSLGGGAEKLFF.

The chain uses TRBV18 and TRBJ2-5; no clear D gene. This CDR3 comprises 15 residues. Germline CDR1 and CDR2: KGHSH and LQKENI. Trimming removed 3 bases at V and 4 bases at J, with 15 bases between. CDR3 DNA: TGTGCCAGCTCACCCCCGCGCGGTTCGGTAGAGACCCAGTACTTC. It yields the protein CASSPPRGSVETQYF.

This chain uses TRBV29-1 with TRBJ2-3; TRBD2 might be the D (7 bases). Per the germline V gene, CDR1 is SQVTM and CDR2 is ANQGSEA. The CDR3 has 12 amino acids. V was shortened by 7 bases and J by 4 bases, with 12 bases between the two germline ends. The CDR3 sequence is CSGEGGSDTQYF. The CDR3 DNA reads as TGCAGCGGGGAGGGGGGCTCAGATACGCAGTATTTT.